These T cell receptor beta chains were read from a single sample in a study of long-term antiretroviral therapy in people with HIV. Clones were read by immunoSEQ multiplex PCR, and TCRdb kept only the in-frame ones, dropping some. Of around 30,000 clones in the sample, 93% were seen once. The starting material was unsorted PBMCs, obtained around 6.3 years after starting antiretroviral therapy. These receptors came from a woman aged 40 to 50 with HIV. CDR3s include the opening cysteine and the closing phenylalanine or tryptophan. The D gene is left open where the match is weak. The size field is filled for only some rows; it gives once, few, many or a size class.

>TRBJ1-2|TRBV15|TRBD1|-
TGTGCCACCAGCAGCTTCGACAGGGGGGACTATGGCTACACCTTC
CATSSFDRGDYGYTF
>TRBJ2-7|TRBV10-3|TRBD1|-
TGTGCCATCAGTGGGGGGACAGGGGGTATCTACGAGCAGTACTTC
CAISGGTGGIYEQYF
>TRBJ1-2|TRBV6-5|TRBD1|once
TGTGCCAGCTCTTCCTCCCAGGGGGGGCTCTATGGCTACACCTTC
CASSSSQGGLYGYTF
>TRBJ1-2|TRBV6-5|-|-
TGTGCCAGCAGGCCGGGGCCCTGGGGTAATGGTTACACCTTC
CASRPGPWGNGYTF
>TRBJ1-4|TRBV2|-|-
TGTGCCAGCAGTGACGGGGTAGCTAATGAAAAACTGTTTTTT
CASSDGVANEKLFF
>TRBJ2-7|TRBV6-7|TRBD1|-
TGTGCCAGCAGTTACTCTCGGACAGGGGTCCCCTACGAGCAGTACTTC
CASSYSRTGVPYEQYF
>TRBJ2-7|TRBV18|-|-
TGTGCCAGCTCACCAGGGACGCAGAACTACGAGCAGTACTTC
CASSPGTQNYEQYF
>TRBJ2-2|TRBV2|TRBD1|once
TGTGCCAGCAGCCTGGACAGGGTCGATTCTATCGCCGGGGAGCTGTTTTTT
CASSLDRVDSIAGELFF
>TRBJ1-4|TRBV5-4|-|once
TGTGCCAGCAGCTTGGCCAGGGGTGGGGGCAATGAAAAACTGTTTTTT
CASSLARGGGNEKLFF
>TRBJ2-1|TRBV7-8|TRBD2|-
TGTGCCAGCCACCGACTAGCGGTAACCGACAATGAGCAGTTCTTC
CASHRLAVTDNEQFF
>TRBJ2-7|TRBV6-6|-|-
TGTGCCAGCAGTTACGGTTCGGCAGGTGACTATGTAGAGCAGTACTTC
CASSYGSAGDYVEQYF
>TRBJ2-7|TRBV11-1|-|-
TGTGCCAGCAGCTTTTTGTTCGGGAGTTCCTCCTACGAGCAGTACTTC
CASSFLFGSSSYEQYF
>TRBJ1-2|TRBV11-2|-|-
TGTGCCAGCAGCTTAAGTTCCGGGAACTATGGCTACACCTTC
CASSLSSGNYGYTF
>TRBJ2-3|TRBV5-4|TRBD2|-
TGTGCCAGCAGCGTCGGACTAGCGGGGGCTACAGATACGCAGTATTTT
CASSVGLAGATDTQYF
>TRBJ2-6|TRBV5-8|-|-
TGTGCCAGCAGCTTGGAAGGGGGTACTGGGGCCAACGTCCTGACTTTC
CASSLEGGTGANVLTF
>TRBJ2-7|TRBV7-6|TRBD1|-
TGTGCCAGCAGCTTAGCGAGATCTACCGGGACAGGGGCCTACGAGCAGTACTTC
CASSLARSTGTGAYEQYF
>TRBJ1-6|TRBV7-9|TRBD1|-
TGTGCCAGCAGCCCGAACCAGGGGGGCGCTGGATCACCCCTCCACTTT
CASSPNQGGAGSPLHF
>TRBJ1-4|TRBV4-3|TRBD1|-
TGCGCCAGCAGCCAACCCCGGACAGGAGGAGAAAAACTGTTTTTT
CASSQPRTGGEKLFF
>TRBJ1-2|TRBV7-6|TRBD1|-
TGTGCCAGCAGCTTAGATGGACAGGGGAACGGCTACACCTTC
CASSLDGQGNGYTF
>TRBJ2-1|TRBV10-3|TRBD2|-
TGTGCCATCAGTGAGTCGATGGCGGGGGGCACCTACAATGAGCAGTTCTTC
CAISESMAGGTYNEQFF
>TRBJ1-2|TRBV7-8|-|few
TGTGCCAGCAGCTTAGCATCACAGGGTCGGGGCTACACCTTC
CASSLASQGRGYTF
>TRBJ1-1|TRBV30|-|-
TGTGCCTGGAGTTTTCCGGGGACGAACACTGAAGCTTTCTTT
CAWSFPGTNTEAFF
>TRBJ2-1|TRBV11-2|-|-
TGTGCCAGCACCCCGGGTCTCTACAATGAGCAGTTCTTC
CASTPGLYNEQFF
>TRBJ2-5|TRBV9|TRBD2|-
TGTGCCAGCAGCGTATTTCCTAGCGGGGGCCAAGAGACCCAGTACTTC
CASSVFPSGGQETQYF
>TRBJ1-2|TRBV10-3|-|-
TGTGCCATCAGCCCGGACGTAGGCTACACCTTC
CAISPDVGYTF
>TRBJ1-1|TRBV5-1|TRBD1|-
TGCGCCAGCAGCTCGGGACAGGGTAACACTGAAGCTTTCTTT
CASSSGQGNTEAFF
>TRBJ1-1|TRBV7-2|-|once
TGTGCCAGCAGCAAAAATCCCGACACTGAAGCTTTCTTT
CASSKNPDTEAFF
>TRBJ2-5|TRBV19|-|-
TGTGCCAGTAGTTTTTCTCGGGACCAAGAGACCCAGTACTTC
CASSFSRDQETQYF
>TRBJ2-2|TRBV2|-|-
TGTGCCAGTAACAGCTATAACACCGGGGAGCTGTTTTTT
CASNSYNTGELFF
>TRBJ2-2|TRBV7-7|TRBD2|-
TGTGCCAGCAGGAGATGGACTAGTTCTACCGGGGAGCTGTTTTTT
CASRRWTSSTGELFF
>TRBJ2-7|TRBV7-9|-|-
TGTGCCAGCAGCGAAGCAAATCGTGGACACGACTACGAGCAGTACTTC
CASSEANRGHDYEQYF
>TRBJ2-3|TRBV4-2|TRBD2|-
TGTGCCAGCAGCCAGGCAACTAGCGGGGGGGGGACAGATACGCAGTATTTT
CASSQATSGGGTDTQYF
>TRBJ2-1|TRBV19|TRBD1|-
TGTGCCAGCACCACACAGGGGATTTCCTACAATGAGCAGTTCTTC
CASTTQGISYNEQFF
>TRBJ2-7|TRBV7-9|TRBD1|once
TGTGCTAGCAGCTATGTTGAGACAGGGGACTACGAGCAGTACTTC
CASSYVETGDYEQYF
>TRBJ1-3|TRBV14|-|-
TGTGCCAGCAGCCAAGATGGAGGAAACACCATATATTTT
CASSQDGGNTIYF
>TRBJ2-1|TRBV19|TRBD2|-
TGTGCCAGTAGTAAACTAGCGGGGGACACCAATGAGCAGTTCTTC
CASSKLAGDTNEQFF
>TRBJ2-4|TRBV19|TRBD2|-
TGTGCCAGTAGTATAGGTGGCAGGGGTAATCAGCGGGGGGGATCTTTAGCCAAAAACATTCAGTACTTC
CASSIGGRGNQRGGSLAKNIQYF
>TRBJ2-1|TRBV11-2|TRBD2|-
TGTGCCAGCAGCTTAGCCGCGGGACTAGGCGTTACCTACAATGAGCAGTTCTTC
CASSLAAGLGVTYNEQFF
>TRBJ2-5|TRBV5-1|-|-
TGCGCCAGCAGCTTGGAACAGGGGAGGGAGACCCAGTACTTC
CASSLEQGRETQYF
>TRBJ1-2|TRBV2|TRBD1|-
TGTGCCAGCAGTCAGACAGGGACGATCGGCTACACCTTC
CASSQTGTIGYTF
>TRBJ1-2|TRBV6-5|-|-
TGTGCCAGCAGAGGTGGCGGTGGGGGCTACACCTTC
CASRGGGGGYTF
>TRBJ2-2|TRBV5-1|TRBD2|-
TGCGCCAGCAGCCCTGCGGGGGGGGACACCGGGGAGCTGTTTTTT
CASSPAGGDTGELFF
>TRBJ1-6|TRBV6-6|-|-
TGTGCCAGCAGCACAGGTTCCTATAATTCACCCCTCCACTTT
CASSTGSYNSPLHF
>TRBJ2-7|TRBV6-6|-|-
TGTGCCAGCAGTCTACGGGTGGGGCGAAACTACGAGCAGTACTTC
CASSLRVGRNYEQYF
>TRBJ1-3|TRBV6-1|-|-
TGTGCCAGTCGGACGGGCATCTCTGGAAACACCATATATTTT
CASRTGISGNTIYF
>TRBJ2-3|TRBV19|-|-
TGTGCCAGTAGTGACCGACCAGGAGAAGATACGCAGTATTTT
CASSDRPGEDTQYF
>TRBJ2-6|TRBV4-2|TRBD2|-
TGTGCCAGCAGCCAAGTACTAGCGGGGGCTAGCACCTCTGGGGCCAACGTCCTGACTTTC
CASSQVLAGASTSGANVLTF
>TRBJ2-7|TRBV29-1|TRBD2|once
TGCAGCGTTCGTATTCCCGGGACTAGCGGGCCAAACGAGCAGTACTTC
CSVRIPGTSGPNEQYF
>TRBJ2-7|TRBV6-5|TRBD2|large
TGTGCCAGCAGTCTTCGGACTAGCGGGAACTACGAGCAGTACTTC
CASSLRTSGNYEQYF
>TRBJ1-1|TRBV4-3|TRBD1|-
TGCGCCAGCAGCGAACAGGGGGCCGGGACTGAAGCTTTCTTT
CASSEQGAGTEAFF
>TRBJ1-2|TRBV19|TRBD1|-
TGTGCCAGTAGTATAGACCCACGGAGATCTCGGGACAGATCAAACTATGGCTACACCTTC
CASSIDPRRSRDRSNYGYTF
>TRBJ1-1|TRBV7-8|TRBD1|-
TGTGCCAGCAGCTTAGGGGACAGCGCTTCTGAAGCTTTCTTT
CASSLGDSASEAFF
>TRBJ1-1|TRBV5-1|-|once
TGCGCCAGCAGCTTGGACCGAGGGGGGGAAACTGAAGCTTTCTTT
CASSLDRGGETEAFF
>TRBJ1-2|TRBV7-2|TRBD1|-
TGTGCCAGCAGAGGGACAGGGTATGGCTACACCTTC
CASRGTGYGYTF
>TRBJ2-1|TRBV7-3|TRBD2|-
TGTGCCAGCAGCTTATCAACGGGGGGATTCTACAATGAGCAGTTCTTC
CASSLSTGGFYNEQFF